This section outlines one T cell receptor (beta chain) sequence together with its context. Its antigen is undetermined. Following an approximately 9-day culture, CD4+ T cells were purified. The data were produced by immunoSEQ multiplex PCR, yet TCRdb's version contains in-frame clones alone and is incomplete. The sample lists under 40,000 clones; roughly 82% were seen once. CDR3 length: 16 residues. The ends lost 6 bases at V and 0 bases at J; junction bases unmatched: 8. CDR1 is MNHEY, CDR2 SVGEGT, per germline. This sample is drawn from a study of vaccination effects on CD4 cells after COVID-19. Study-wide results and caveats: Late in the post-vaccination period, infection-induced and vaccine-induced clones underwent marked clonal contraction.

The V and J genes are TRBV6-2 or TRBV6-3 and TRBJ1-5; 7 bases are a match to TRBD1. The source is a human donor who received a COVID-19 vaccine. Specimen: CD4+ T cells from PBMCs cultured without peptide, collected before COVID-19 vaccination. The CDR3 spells CASRPDRDYSNQPQHF. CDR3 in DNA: TGTGCCAGCAGACCTGACAGGGACTATAGCAATCAGCCCCAGCATTTT.